The clone carrying this T cell receptor beta chain was counted between two and nine times. The data are from a study of PD-1 blockade in mismatch repair-deficient tumors. Trimming stripped 3 bases from V and 3 bases from J, with 6 bases between. CDR3 length: 12 residues. Per the germline V gene, CDR1 is SNHLY and CDR2 is FYNNEI. Produced via immunoSEQ multiplex PCR; TCRdb's table is partial and in-frame only. The profile shows about 16,000 clones, 84% of them singletons. The sample was PBMCs, taken before pembrolizumab treatment. The receptor comes from an adult with mismatch repair-deficient cancer. The chain combines TRBV2 with TRBJ2-7; D not certain. CDR3 sequence: CASSEPIYEQYF. CDR3 nucleotide sequence: TGTGCCAGCAGTGAGCCCATCTACGAGCAGTACTTC.